Described below is a single TCR beta chain sequence and its context. Antigen: not known. This entry belongs to a study of cytomegalovirus exposure and HLA in healthy donors. CDR1 and CDR2 (germline): MNHNS, SASEGT. There are 14 residues in the CDR3. The trim removed 4 bases at V and 2 bases at J, leaving 2 bases unmatched. Points from the study as a whole: Reportedly, a later analysis found an Asian-associated ancestry cluster had fewer N-insertions than the approximately 670-donor mean.

The PCR had 60 Vbeta and 13 Jbeta primers. Measured with immunoSEQ multiplex PCR; TCRdb has only the in-frame clones, and not every one. The sample holds around 76,000 clones. The source of this sequence is a boy aged 5-17 years in good health and CMV-seronegative. The gene calls are TRBV6-1 and TRBJ2-7; the match to TRBD1 covers 10 bases. The sequenced sample consisted of PBMCs. CDR3 region: CASSGGQGTYEQYF. The DNA for the CDR3 is TGTGCCAGCAGTGGGGGACAGGGGACCTACGAGCAGTACTTC.